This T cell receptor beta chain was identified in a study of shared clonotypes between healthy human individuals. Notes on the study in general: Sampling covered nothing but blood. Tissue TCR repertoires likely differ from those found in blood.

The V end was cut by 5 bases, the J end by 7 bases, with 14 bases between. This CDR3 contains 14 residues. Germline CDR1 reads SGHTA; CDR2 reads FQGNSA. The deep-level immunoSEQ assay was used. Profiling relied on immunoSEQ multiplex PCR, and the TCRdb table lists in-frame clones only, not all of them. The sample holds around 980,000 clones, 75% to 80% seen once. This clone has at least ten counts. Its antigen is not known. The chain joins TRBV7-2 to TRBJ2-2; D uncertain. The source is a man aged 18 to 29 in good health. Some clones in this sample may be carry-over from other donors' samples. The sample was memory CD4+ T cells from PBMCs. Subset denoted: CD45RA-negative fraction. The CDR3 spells CASSAESGRGELFF. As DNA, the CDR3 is TGTGCCAGCAGCGCCGAGTCGGGTCGCGGGGAGCTGTTTTTT.